This T cell receptor beta chain appears in the sequencing data of a study of blood T cell repertoires in COVID-19. Study summary: The origin of the acute and convalescent COVID-19 samples was the United States, Italy and Spain. Sample material is recorded as cDNA or gDNA derived from T cells, B-cell-depleted T cells, or PBMCs.

Study processing details: Amplification of reference gene primers provided the estimated nucleated cell counts. Clones were read by immunoSEQ multiplex PCR, and TCRdb kept only the in-frame ones, dropping some. V and J calls and clone size are copied from that table; D and trimming were computed from the DNA. This sample has fewer than 45,000 clones, with 70% to 90% found just once. The CDR3 covers 13 residues. Germline CDR1 SGHRS, CDR2 YFSETQ. V was clipped by 7 bases and J by 5 bases, with 12 bases between them. This chain connects TRBV5-1 to TRBJ1-4; D is perhaps TRBD1 (5 bases). This sequence originates from a woman of 80 years or more with acute or convalescent COVID-19. What was sequenced was peripheral blood. CDR3 nucleotide sequence: TGCGCCAGCTCAGGGAGGGCGAATGAAAAACTGTTTTTT. It codes for CASSGRANEKLFF.